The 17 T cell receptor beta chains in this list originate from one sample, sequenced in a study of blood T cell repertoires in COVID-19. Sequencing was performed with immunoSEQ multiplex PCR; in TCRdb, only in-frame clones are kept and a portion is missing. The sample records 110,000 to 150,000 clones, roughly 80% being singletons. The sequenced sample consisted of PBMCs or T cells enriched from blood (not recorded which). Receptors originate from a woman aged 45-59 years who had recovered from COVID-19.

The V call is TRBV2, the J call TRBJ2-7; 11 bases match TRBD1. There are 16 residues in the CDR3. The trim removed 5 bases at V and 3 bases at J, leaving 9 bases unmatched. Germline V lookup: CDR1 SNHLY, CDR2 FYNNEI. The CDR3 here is CASSYGGGTGGYEQYF. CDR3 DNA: TGTGCCAGCAGTTACGGAGGGGGGACAGGGGGCTACGAGCAGTACTTC.

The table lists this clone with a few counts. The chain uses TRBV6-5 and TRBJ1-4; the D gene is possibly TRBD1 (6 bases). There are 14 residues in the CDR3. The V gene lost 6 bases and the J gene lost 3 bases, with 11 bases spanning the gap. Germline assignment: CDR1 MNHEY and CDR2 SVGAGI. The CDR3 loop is CASRRGLANEKLFF. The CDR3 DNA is TGTGCCAGCAGAAGGGGGTTAGCTAATGAAAAACTGTTTTTT.

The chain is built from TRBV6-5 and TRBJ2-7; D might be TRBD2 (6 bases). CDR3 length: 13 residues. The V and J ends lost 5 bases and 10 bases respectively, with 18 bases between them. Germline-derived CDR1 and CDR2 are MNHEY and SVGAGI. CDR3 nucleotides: TGTGCCAGCAGTACCCGGAGGGGCATTCACCAGTACTTC. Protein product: CASSTRRGIHQYF.

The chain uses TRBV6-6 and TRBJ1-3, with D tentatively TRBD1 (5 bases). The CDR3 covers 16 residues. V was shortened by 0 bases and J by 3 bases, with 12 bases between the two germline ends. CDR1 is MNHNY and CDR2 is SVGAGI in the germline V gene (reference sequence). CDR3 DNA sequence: TGTGCCAGCAGTTACTCGAACAGGCTAGGTGGAAACACCATATATTTT. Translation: CASSYSNRLGGNTIYF.

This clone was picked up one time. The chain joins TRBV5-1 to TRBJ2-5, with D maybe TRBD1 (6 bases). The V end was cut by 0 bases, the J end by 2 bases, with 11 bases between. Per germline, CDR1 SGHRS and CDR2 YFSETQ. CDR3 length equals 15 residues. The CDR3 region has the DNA TGCGCCAGCAGCTTGGAGGGACACCCGCAAGAGACCCAGTACTTC. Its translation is CASSLEGHPQETQYF. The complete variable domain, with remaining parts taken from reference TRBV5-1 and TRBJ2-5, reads KAGVTQTPRYLIKTRGQQVTLSCSPISGHRSVSWYQQTPGQGLQFLFEYFSETQRNKGNFPGRFSGRQFSNSRSEMNVSTLELGDSALYLCASSLEGHPQETQYFGPGTRLLVL.

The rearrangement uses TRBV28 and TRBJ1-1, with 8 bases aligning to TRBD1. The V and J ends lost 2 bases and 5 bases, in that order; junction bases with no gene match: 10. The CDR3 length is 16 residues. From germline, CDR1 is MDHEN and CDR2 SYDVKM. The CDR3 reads CASSLPPGQGRTEAFF. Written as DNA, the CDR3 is TGTGCCAGCAGTTTACCGCCCGGACAGGGAAGAACTGAAGCTTTCTTT.

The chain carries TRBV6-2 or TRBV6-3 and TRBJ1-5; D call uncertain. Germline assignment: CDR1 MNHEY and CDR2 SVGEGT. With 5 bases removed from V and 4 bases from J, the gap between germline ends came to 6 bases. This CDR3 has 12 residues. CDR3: CASSRRNQPQHF. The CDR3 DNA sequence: TGTGCCAGCAGTAGGAGGAATCAGCCCCAGCATTTT.

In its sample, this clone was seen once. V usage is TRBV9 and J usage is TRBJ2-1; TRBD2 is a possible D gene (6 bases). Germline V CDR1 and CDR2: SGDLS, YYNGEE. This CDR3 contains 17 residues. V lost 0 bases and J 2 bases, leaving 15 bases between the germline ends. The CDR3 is CASSVGGQRGTYNEQFF. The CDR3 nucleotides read TGTGCCAGCAGCGTAGGAGGCCAACGGGGGACCTACAATGAGCAGTTCTTC.

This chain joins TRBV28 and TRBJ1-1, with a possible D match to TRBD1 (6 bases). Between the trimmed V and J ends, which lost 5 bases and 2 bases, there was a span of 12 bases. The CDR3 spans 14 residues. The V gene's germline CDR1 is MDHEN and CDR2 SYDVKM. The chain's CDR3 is CASSIQGGNTEAFF. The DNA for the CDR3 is TGTGCCAGCAGTATACAGGGCGGAAACACTGAAGCTTTCTTT. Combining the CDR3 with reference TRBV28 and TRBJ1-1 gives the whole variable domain DVKVTQSSRYLVKRTGEKVFLECVQDMDHENMFWYRQDPGLGLRLIYFSYDVKMKEKGDIPEGYSVSREKKERFSLILESASTNQTSMYLCASSIQGGNTEAFFGQGTRLTVV.

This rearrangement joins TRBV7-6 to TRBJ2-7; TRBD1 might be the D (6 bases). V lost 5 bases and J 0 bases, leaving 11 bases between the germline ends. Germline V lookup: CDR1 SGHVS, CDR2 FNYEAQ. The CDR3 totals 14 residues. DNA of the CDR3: TGTGCCAGCAGCACCGACAGGTACTCCTACGAGCAGTACTTC. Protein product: CASSTDRYSYEQYF.

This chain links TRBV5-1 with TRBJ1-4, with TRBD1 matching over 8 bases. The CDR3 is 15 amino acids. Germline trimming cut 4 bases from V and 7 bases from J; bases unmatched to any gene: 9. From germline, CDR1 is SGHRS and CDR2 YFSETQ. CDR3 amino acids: CASSQQTGVGEKLFF. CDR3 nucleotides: TGCGCCAGCAGCCAACAGACAGGGGTGGGTGAAAAACTGTTTTTT.

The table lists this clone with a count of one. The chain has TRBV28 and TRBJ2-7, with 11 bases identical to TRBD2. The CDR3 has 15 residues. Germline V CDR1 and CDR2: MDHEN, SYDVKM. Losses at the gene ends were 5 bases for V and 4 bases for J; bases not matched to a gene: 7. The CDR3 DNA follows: TGTGCCAGCAGTAAAACTAGCGGGGGCCGATACGAGCAGTACTTC. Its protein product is CASSKTSGGRYEQYF.

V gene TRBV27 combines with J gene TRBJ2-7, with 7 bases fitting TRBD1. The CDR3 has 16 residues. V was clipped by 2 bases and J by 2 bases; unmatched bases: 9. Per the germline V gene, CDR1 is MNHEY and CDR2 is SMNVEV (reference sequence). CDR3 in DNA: TGTGCCAGCAGTTTAACAGGGGTGCCCGCACCCTACGAGCAGTACTTC. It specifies CASSLTGVPAPYEQYF.

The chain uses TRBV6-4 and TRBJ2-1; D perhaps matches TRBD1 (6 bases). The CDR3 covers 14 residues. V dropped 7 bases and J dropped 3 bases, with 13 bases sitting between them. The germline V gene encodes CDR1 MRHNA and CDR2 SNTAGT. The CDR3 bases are TGTGCCAGCAAGGGGGAATTACACTACAATGAGCAGTTCTTC. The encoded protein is CASKGELHYNEQFF.

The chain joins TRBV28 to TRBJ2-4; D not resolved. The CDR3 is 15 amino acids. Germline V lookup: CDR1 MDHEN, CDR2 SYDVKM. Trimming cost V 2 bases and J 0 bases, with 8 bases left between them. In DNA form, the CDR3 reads TGTGCCAGCAGTTTAATCGGAGTAGCCAAAAACATTCAGTACTTC. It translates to CASSLIGVAKNIQYF.

As DNA, the CDR3 is TGTGCCAGCAGTTACTCGAGGCCAGATCTGAACACTGAAGCTTTCTTT. Translation gives CASSYSRPDLNTEAFF. The V call is TRBV6-6, the J call TRBJ1-1; D is unresolved. Germline loops: CDR1 MNHNY, CDR2 SVGAGI (reference sequence). The CDR3 has 16 amino acids. V was clipped by 0 bases and J by 0 bases, with 11 bases between them.

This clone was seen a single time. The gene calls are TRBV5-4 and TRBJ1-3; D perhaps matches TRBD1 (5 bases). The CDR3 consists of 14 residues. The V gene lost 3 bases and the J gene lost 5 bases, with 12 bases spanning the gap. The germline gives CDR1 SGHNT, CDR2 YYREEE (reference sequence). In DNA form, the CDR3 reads TGTGCCAGCAGCTCCGGAGGGGACCGAAACACCATATATTTT. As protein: CASSSGGDRNTIYF.